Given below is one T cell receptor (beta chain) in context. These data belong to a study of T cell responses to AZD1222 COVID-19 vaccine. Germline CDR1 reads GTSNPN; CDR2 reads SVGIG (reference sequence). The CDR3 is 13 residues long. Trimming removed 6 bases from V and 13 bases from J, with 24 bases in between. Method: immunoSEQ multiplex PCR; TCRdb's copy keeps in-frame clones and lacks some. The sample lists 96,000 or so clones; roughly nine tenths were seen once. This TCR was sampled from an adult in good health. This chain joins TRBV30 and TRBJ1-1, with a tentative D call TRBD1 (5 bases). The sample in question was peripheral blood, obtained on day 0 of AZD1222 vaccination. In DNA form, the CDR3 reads TGTGCCTGTAACAACCAGGGTGCCGAAAGGGGTTTCTTT. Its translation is CACNNQGAERGFF.